This entry lists 27 T cell receptor beta chains sequenced from one sample in a study of control samples from healthy donors and cancer patients. Using immunoSEQ multiplex PCR, the repertoire was profiled, and TCRdb retains in-frame clones only, with some absent. The sample lists some 130,000 clones, about 93% occurring once. The sequencing input was PBMCs. These receptors were taken from a man aged 45 to 65 with head and neck cancer.

This chain links TRBV29-1 with TRBJ1-1; 9 bases fit TRBD1. The V gene end was trimmed by 7 bases and the J gene end by 1 base; junction bases not matched to a gene: 4. From germline, CDR1 is SQVTM and CDR2 ANQGSEA. The CDR3 contains 13 residues. As DNA, the CDR3 is TGCAGCGCACCGGGACAGGGGAACACTGAAGCTTTCTTT. Encoded protein: CSAPGQGNTEAFF. The full variable domain, with the rest looked up from reference TRBV29-1 and TRBJ1-1, is SAVISQKPSRDICQRGTSLTIQCQVDSQVTMMFWYRQQPGQSLTLIATANQGSEATYESGFVIDKFPISRPNLTFSTLTVSNMSPEDSSIYLCSAPGQGNTEAFFGQGTRLTVV.

The rearrangement links TRBV18 to TRBJ1-2; 7 bases are shared with TRBD1. The germline gives CDR1 KGHSH, CDR2 LQKENI. V trimming: 4 bases; J trimming: 4 bases; junction bases outside the gene matches: 3. The CDR3 loop spans 13 amino acids. The CDR3 spells CASSLDRVYGYTF. CDR3 nucleotide sequence: TGTGCCAGCTCACTAGACAGGGTCTATGGCTACACCTTC.

The chain recombines TRBV5-1 with TRBJ2-3; TRBD1 is a possible D gene (6 bases). Germline V CDR1 and CDR2: SGHRS, YFSETQ. V lost 0 bases, J lost 0 bases, and 8 bases lay in between. The length of the CDR3 is 15 residues. The CDR3 DNA follows: TGCGCCAGCAGCTTGGCCGGACAGAGCACAGATACGCAGTATTTT. Protein sequence: CASSLAGQSTDTQYF.

This chain's CDR3 is CAVVDRNTEAFF. For the CDR3, the DNA is TGTGCCGTAGTTGACAGAAACACTGAAGCTTTCTTT. The chain carries TRBV30 and TRBJ1-1; a weak D match, TRBD1 (5 bases). Germline assignment: CDR1 GTSNPN and CDR2 SVGIG (reference sequence). With 8 bases removed from V and 2 bases from J, the gap between germline ends came to 12 bases. The CDR3 contains 12 residues.

The chain joins TRBV5-1 to TRBJ2-7; D could derive from TRBD1 or TRBD2 (5 bases each). Per the germline V gene, CDR1 is SGHRS and CDR2 is YFSETQ. The V gene lost 5 bases and the J gene lost 2 bases, with 14 bases spanning the gap. The CDR3 loop spans 14 amino acids. The CDR3 sequence: CASSRGTRTYEQYF. Written as DNA, the CDR3 is TGCGCCAGCAGTCGAGGGACGAGAACCTACGAGCAGTACTTC. Variable domain in full (rest from reference TRBV5-1 and TRBJ2-7): KAGVTQTPRYLIKTRGQQVTLSCSPISGHRSVSWYQQTPGQGLQFLFEYFSETQRNKGNFPGRFSGRQFSNSRSEMNVSTLELGDSALYLCASSRGTRTYEQYFGPGTRLTVT.

This clone showed up just once. This chain uses TRBV9 with TRBJ2-5; 7 bases are a match to TRBD2. Trimming cost V 3 bases and J 3 bases; bases outside gene matches: 11. Germline assignment: CDR1 SGDLS and CDR2 YYNGEE. CDR3 length: 16 residues. The CDR3 region is CASSARWGGVEETQYF. In DNA, the CDR3 is TGTGCCAGCAGCGCGAGGTGGGGGGGGGTCGAAGAGACCCAGTACTTC.

This clone was observed a few times. J is TRBJ1-1 and V is TRBV18, with no clear D. Germline lookup yields CDR1 KGHSH and CDR2 LQKENI. The CDR3 is 13 residues long. Trimming left V 0 bases short and J 7 bases short, with 9 bases between. The CDR3 is CASSPPTNLEAFF. Written as DNA, the CDR3 is TGTGCCAGCTCACCACCGACTAATCTTGAAGCTTTCTTT.

The chain links TRBV7-9 to TRBJ2-7; TRBD1 matches 9 bases. Germline loops: CDR1 SEHNR, CDR2 FQNEAQ (reference sequence). V was pared by 5 bases and J by 5 bases, with 7 bases of the junction left unmatched. The CDR3 sequence is 14 residues long. This CDR3 is CASSTWTGVNEQYF. The DNA of the CDR3 is TGTGCCAGCAGCACGTGGACAGGGGTGAACGAGCAGTACTTC.

The chain carries TRBV6-9 and TRBJ2-3; perhaps TRBD2 as D (7 bases). The CDR3 contains 15 residues. Trimming shortened V by 4 bases and J by 0 bases, and 11 bases separated the two germline ends. Germline V CDR1 and CDR2: MNHGY, SVAAGI. The CDR3 spells CASSWRGPSTDTQYF. CDR3 sequence (DNA): TGTGCCAGCAGTTGGCGGGGGCCTAGCACAGATACGCAGTATTTT.

This rearrangement joins TRBV15 to TRBJ2-3; 7 bases are shared with TRBD1. Germline V gene sequence: CDR1 LNHNV, CDR2 YYDKDF (reference sequence). Trimming cost V 1 base and J 1 base; bases outside gene matches: 8. The CDR3 covers 17 residues. CDR3 region: CATSRGSGGRGTDTQYF. The CDR3 nucleotides are TGTGCCACCAGCAGAGGTTCAGGGGGACGGGGCACAGATACGCAGTATTTT.

This clone was seen only once. The chain is built from TRBV7-8 and TRBJ1-5; a weak D match, TRBD1 (6 bases). The germline gives CDR1 SGHVS, CDR2 FQNEAQ. V was clipped by 5 bases and J by 7 bases, with 15 bases between them. The CDR3 consists of 14 residues. This chain's CDR3 is CASSIGGARQPQHF. The DNA of the CDR3 is TGTGCCAGCAGCATTGGGGGGGCCCGGCAGCCCCAGCATTTT.

This clone has only one observation. This chain uses TRBV28 with TRBJ1-2, with 9 bases aligning to TRBD1. The germline CDR1 and CDR2 sequences are MDHEN and SYDVKM. The CDR3 has 15 amino acids. V dropped 5 bases and J dropped 4; count of bases not matched to a gene: 8. CDR3 region: CASSGTGLVGYGYTF. The CDR3 coding sequence is TGTGCCAGCAGTGGGACAGGGCTCGTGGGCTATGGCTACACCTTC.

The rearrangement links TRBV30 to TRBJ1-1; 8 bases fit TRBD1. J gave up 5 bases and V 1 base, and 9 bases lay outside the gene matches. The CDR3 is 15 amino acids. Germline V gives CDR1 GTSNPN, CDR2 SVGIG (reference sequence). This chain's CDR3 is CAWSATHRGRTEAFF. The CDR3 bases are TGTGCCTGGAGTGCCACACACAGGGGGAGGACTGAAGCTTTCTTT.

The CDR3 sequence: CSARTGDYGYTF. CDR3 bases: TGCAGCGCGAGGACAGGAGACTATGGCTACACCTTC. The genes are TRBV29-1 and TRBJ1-2, with 7 bases lining up with TRBD1. This CDR3 comprises 12 residues. Germline V CDR1 and CDR2: SQVTM, ANQGSEA. J lost 3 bases, V lost 7 bases, and 5 bases had no gene match.

The chain joins TRBV4-3 to TRBJ2-7, with D possibly being TRBD1 (5 bases). The CDR3 sequence is 19 residues long. The V end was cut by 0 bases, the J end by 1 base, with 22 bases between. CDR1 and CDR2 (germline): LGHNA, YSLEER. The chain's CDR3 is CASSQDIGHRMANSYEQYF. The CDR3 nucleotides read TGCGCCAGCAGCCAAGACATTGGACATAGGATGGCAAATTCCTACGAGCAGTACTTC.

This rearrangement joins TRBV7-2 to TRBJ2-5, with a weak D call TRBD2 (6 bases). V dropped 3 bases and J dropped 1 base, with 18 bases sitting between them. The CDR3 extends over 17 amino acids. The germline CDR1 and CDR2 sequences are SGHTA and FQGNSA. CDR3 bases: TGTGCCAGCAGCTTCTTCCGAGAGGACTACCTCCAAGAGACCCAGTACTTC. This encodes CASSFFREDYLQETQYF.

V usage is TRBV30 and J usage is TRBJ1-5; tentative D call: TRBD1 (5 bases). V lost 5 bases and J 0 bases, leaving 11 bases between the germline ends. Germline lookup yields CDR1 GTSNPN and CDR2 SVGIG (reference sequence). The CDR3 runs to 14 residues. CDR3 coding DNA: TGTGCCTGGGGGAAGGGGTTTAGCAATCAGCCCCAGCATTTT. This codes for CAWGKGFSNQPQHF.

The chain employs TRBV12-3 or TRBV12-4 and TRBJ1-6, with D unclear. Trimming stripped 6 bases from V and 9 bases from J, with 9 bases between. This CDR3 contains 12 residues. For the CDR3, the DNA is TGTGCCAGCAGGCGAGCCACTTCACCCCTCCACTTT. Protein: CASRRATSPLHF.

V is TRBV5-1 and J is TRBJ2-5, with a possible D match to TRBD1 (6 bases). The V end lost 3 bases, the J end lost 7 bases, and 19 bases lay between the germline ends. Germline V gene sequence: CDR1 SGHRS, CDR2 YFSETQ. CDR3 length: 15 residues. For the CDR3, the DNA is TGCGCCAGCAGCTCACTCGGGACAAACGGCGGGACCCAGTACTTC. Protein: CASSSLGTNGGTQYF.

Details on this clone: Within the sample, other DNA sequences also encode this same CDR3. The genes are TRBV28 and TRBJ1-3, with D possibly being TRBD1 (6 bases). The CDR3 sequence is 14 residues long. Looked up from germline, CDR1 is MDHEN and CDR2 is SYDVKM. V dropped 6 bases and J dropped 1 base, with 10 bases sitting between them. The CDR3 DNA reads TGTGCCAGCAGCCTCAGGGGATCTGGAAACACCATATATTTT. It encodes CASSLRGSGNTIYF.

This chain links TRBV7-9 with TRBJ2-7; D may be TRBD1 (5 bases). Trimming pared 0 bases from V and 2 bases from J, leaving 11 bases between. There are 15 residues in the CDR3. CDR1 SEHNR and CDR2 FQNEAQ come from the germline V gene (reference sequence). The CDR3 nucleotides are TGTGCCAGCAGCTTAGCGCTAGTCAGGGCCTACGAGCAGTACTTC. Residues: CASSLALVRAYEQYF.

The chain is built from TRBV10-3 and TRBJ2-7; D is uncertain. Trimming removed 3 bases from V and 6 bases from J, with 9 bases in between. CDR1 and CDR2 from the germline V gene are ENHRY and SYGVKD. This CDR3 has 12 amino acids. The CDR3 loop reads CAISDRGIEQYF. Written as DNA, the CDR3 is TGTGCCATCAGTGACCGAGGAATCGAGCAGTACTTC.

The chain carries TRBV18 and TRBJ1-4; 8 nucleotides match TRBD1. This CDR3 comprises 13 residues. The junction had 6 bases not matched to a gene; V was cut back by 8 bases and J by 7 bases. Per the germline V gene, CDR1 is KGHSH and CDR2 is LQKENI. DNA of the CDR3: TGTGCCAGCCTGCGGACAGGGACTGAAAAACTGTTTTTT. Amino acid sequence: CASLRTGTEKLFF.

V gene TRBV5-1 combines with J gene TRBJ2-7; possible D gene TRBD1, 8 bases. The V gene lost 5 bases and the J gene lost 4 bases, with 22 bases spanning the gap. Germline loops: CDR1 SGHRS, CDR2 YFSETQ. The CDR3 consists of 16 residues. CDR3 sequence reads: CASRYLTGGGLYEQYF. In nucleotides, the CDR3 is TGCGCCAGCAGATACCTAACAGGGGGGGGATTGTACGAGCAGTACTTC.

The J gene is TRBJ2-4, the V gene TRBV19; D is possibly TRBD1 (5 bases). This CDR3 has 14 residues. Trimming stripped 9 bases from V and 0 bases from J, with 12 bases between. Germline lookup yields CDR1 LNHDA and CDR2 SQIVND (reference sequence). CDR3 DNA sequence: TGTGCCAGCAAACAGGACCTAGCCAAAAACATTCAGTACTTC. It is translated as CASKQDLAKNIQYF.

The V and J genes are TRBV6-2 or TRBV6-3 and TRBJ2-5; D gene unclear. With 5 bases removed from V and 4 bases from J, the gap between germline ends came to 8 bases. The CDR3 loop spans 12 amino acids. Germline CDR1 is MNHEY and CDR2 is SVGEGT. CDR3 coding DNA: TGTGCCAGCAGTCCGATGTCAGAGACCCAGTACTTC. Protein product: CASSPMSETQYF.

The chain joins TRBV18 to TRBJ2-1, with 7 positions matching TRBD1. CDR3 size: 14 residues. V lost 4 bases to trimming and J lost 9 bases; unmatched junction nucleotides: 9. In germline, CDR1 is KGHSH, CDR2 LQKENI. The CDR3 protein is CASSHQNRGTEQFF. In nucleotides, the CDR3 is TGTGCCAGCTCACATCAGAACAGGGGTACTGAGCAGTTCTTC.